This TCR beta chain was captured in a study of T cells in localized non-small cell lung cancer (dated by TCRdb to the early 2020s). A note on the overall study: T cell repertoires of approximately 250 early-stage NSCLC patients were analyzed, with tumors being compared against uninvolved tumor-adjacent lungs. The cohort comprised 200 to 300 treatment-naïve NSCLC patients with resected, localized lung tumors. Of the NSCLC patients, about 130 were male and roughly 100 were female, and the mean age was approximately 64 years.

Here V drops 3 bases and J drops 4 bases, and the junction holds 6 bases not matched to any gene. Reading the germline V gene gives CDR1 SGHRS and CDR2 YFSETQ. The CDR3, from cysteine to phenylalanine, totals 17 residues. Just the 51-base CDR3 DNA is kept, in frame starting at base 1. At diagnosis, tumor, uninvolved tumor-adjacent lung and peripheral blood were collected and then preserved as a mix of FFPE and fresh-frozen material. Blood samples were analyzed as peripheral blood mononuclear cells for TCR repertoire profiling. TCR beta CDR3 regions were sequenced from DNA using the immunoSEQ Assay. From the authors' description of their analysis: To compute T cell density, TCR beta template counts were normalized to usable DNA, which was estimated by amplifying housekeeping genes. The preseqR package was used to estimate richness by extrapolating to 400,000 templates for PBMC samples and to 120,000 templates for tissue samples. Clonality was defined as one minus Pielou's evenness. Tissue-enriched TCRs were identified through differential abundance testing performed on productive amino-acid clonotypes, with a minimum total count of 5 and an alpha of 0.1. The Jaccard Index and the Morisita Overlap Index were used to measure how much the repertoires overlapped between compartments. GLIPH grouped TCR beta CDR3s together with public tetramer-defined viral CDR3s, and a viral motif had to include at least three viral sequences and also show V-gene enrichment. TCRdb retrieved this table from immuneACCESS and kept in-frame rearrangements only. Not all clones are present; in checked studies, unresolved V genes account for under half, and no reason is known for the remainder. V and J calls plus clone size are reproduced from that table; the DNA served to infer D and trimming. Within this sample are fewer than 90,000 clones, with almost 85% of them counted one time only. The ten largest clones represent 2.8% of the sample.

On this clone itself: No cognate antigen has been identified for it. Base quality data are lacking; no much larger clone is found one base away.

Broad study findings and their caveats: Because multi-region tumor sequencing was not performed, intratumor heterogeneity could not be ruled out. Uninvolved tumor-adjacent lung showed the highest T cell clonality, higher than tumor, which suggests more focused antigenic responses in the adjacent lung. Because the study design was exploratory, TCR variables were selected using unadjusted p-values without false-discovery rate correction. Longer overall survival was associated with higher blood T cell density, whereas shorter survival was associated with higher adjacent-lung clonality. Of the top 100 tumor clones, a median of 57 were detected in paired uninvolved adjacent lung; some 28 were also among that lung's top 100.

This specimen consisted of peripheral blood, obtained before any cancer treatment. The receptor's source is a man between 40 and 75 years old with stage I lung adenocarcinoma. The sequence joins TRBV5-1 to TRBJ2-5; 16 junctional bases match TRBD2. The CDR3: CASSSGLAGGPGETQYF. The bases are TGCGCCAGCAGCTCGGGACTAGCGGGGGGGCCGGGAGAGACCCAGTACTTC.